This paragraph covers one T cell receptor (beta chain) sequence. The antigen is not known. These data belong to a study of PD-1 blockade in classical Hodgkin lymphoma. General study points: Similar baseline diversity was found in complete responders and newly diagnosed patients. In CD4+ cells, TCR diversity went up significantly by C4D1, but in CD8+ cells it did not.

Sequencing used immunoSEQ multiplex PCR; TCRdb keeps in-frame clones, though not all of them. The table lists 25,000 to 30,000 clones, approximately 87% of them singletons. All patients experienced relapse after autologous stem cell transplantation, and brentuximab vedotin exposure was variable. This CDR3 has 15 amino acids. Germline V gene data show CDR1 as MDHEN and CDR2 as SYDVKM. V lost 7 bases to trimming and J lost 7 bases; unmatched junction nucleotides: 13. V is TRBV28 and J is TRBJ2-7; 10 bases align to TRBD2. This material consisted of peripheral blood mononuclear cells (PBMCs), taken before the second cycle of nivolumab. This TCR was sampled from a human donor with classical Hodgkin lymphoma. The CDR3 loop reads CASTISGRPLWEQYF. The CDR3 DNA is TGTGCCAGCACCATTAGCGGGAGGCCGCTCTGGGAGCAGTACTTC.